The 25 T cell receptor beta chains below were found in one sample sequenced in a study of response to subunit inactivated influenza vaccine. TCRdb re-called the RT-PCR reads through MiXCR, storing one row per CDR3 protein. This sample has more than 550,000 distinct CDR3 sequences, with 12% found just once. Sequencing was performed on PBMCs from blood, taken on the day of vaccination. These receptors were taken from a man in his fifties or sixties who received an inactivated influenza vaccine.

The chain has TRBV20-1 and TRBJ2-1, with 9 nucleotides matching TRBD2. The junction had 4 bases not matched to a gene; V was cut back by 1 base and J by 0 bases. CDR1 is DFQATT, CDR2 SNEGSKA, per germline (reference sequence). The CDR3 is 16 amino acids. In DNA, the CDR3 is TGCAGTGCTAGAGGGAATAGCGGGAGCTCCTACAATGAGCAGTTCTTC. Its protein product is CSARGNSGSSYNEQFF.

This clonotype was seen repeatedly, ten times or more. The chain couples TRBV4-2 to TRBJ1-5, with D unclear. Germline assignment: CDR1 LGHNA and CDR2 YNFKEQ. Trimming shortened V by 0 bases and J by 0 bases, and 12 bases separated the two germline ends. This CDR3 spans 17 amino acids. CDR3 in DNA: TGTGCCAGCAGCCAAGAGTTTCGGCACACTAGCAATCAGCCCCAGCATTTT. Translation gives CASSQEFRHTSNQPQHF.

This clonotype was detected many times. CDR3 in DNA: TGCAGCGCTGGAGCCGCCGGGGCCTCGGGGGAGCAGTACTTC. Translation gives CSAGAAGASGEQYF. The chain couples TRBV29-1 to TRBJ2-7; D possibly uses TRBD1 or TRBD2 (5 bases each). This CDR3 region has 14 residues. CDR1 is SQVTM and CDR2 is ANQGSEA in the germline V gene. V was pared by 7 bases and J by 7 bases, with 23 bases between.

V usage is TRBV5-6 and J usage is TRBJ1-2; no clear D gene. Trimming removed 4 bases at V and 8 bases at J, with 18 bases between. The CDR3 is made up of 14 amino acids. CDR1 is SGHDT, CDR2 YYEEEE, per germline. The CDR3 loop is CASSPVRGSQGYTF. The DNA of the CDR3 is TGTGCCAGCAGCCCAGTCCGGGGTTCGCAGGGCTACACCTTC. The full variable domain, rest sourced from reference TRBV5-6 and TRBJ1-2, is DAGVTQSPTHLIKTRGQQVTLRCSPKSGHDTVSWYQQALGQGPQFIFQYYEEEERQRGNFPDRFSGHQFPNYSSELNVNALLLGDSALYLCASSPVRGSQGYTFGSGTRLTVV.

The genes are TRBV28 and TRBJ2-7, with D hard to call. There are 13 residues in the CDR3. V was pared by 9 bases and J by 4 bases, with 16 bases between. The germline V gene has CDR1 MDHEN and CDR2 SYDVKM. In DNA, the CDR3 is TGTGCCAGTTCACAGAGAATCACGTACGAGCAGTACTTC. This gives the protein CASSQRITYEQYF.

The V gene is TRBV12-3 or TRBV12-4, the J gene TRBJ2-1; perhaps TRBD2 as D (5 bases). Trimming took 2 bases from V and 6 from J, leaving 11 bases between them. This CDR3 region has 14 residues. The DNA of the CDR3 is TGTGCCAGCAGTTTACGGGATCGAAGCAATGAGCAGTTCTTC. Translated: CASSLRDRSNEQFF.

The chain couples TRBV5-5 to TRBJ2-5; D is unresolved. In germline, CDR1 is SGHKS, CDR2 YYEKEE (reference sequence). The CDR3 consists of 12 residues. Trimming removed 4 bases from V and 0 bases from J, with 4 bases in between. This CDR3 reads CASSGNQETQYF. CDR3 DNA sequence: TGTGCCAGCAGCGGAAACCAAGAGACCCAGTACTTC.

This clonotype was counted a few times. The chain links TRBV4-1 to TRBJ2-2, with a weak D call TRBD1 (6 bases). Germline CDR1 is MGHRA and CDR2 is YSYEKL. V dropped 1 base and J dropped 7 bases, with 10 bases sitting between them. The CDR3 spans 14 residues. Here the CDR3 reads CASSQGQGIGELFF. DNA of the CDR3: TGCGCCAGCAGCCAAGGGCAGGGGATCGGGGAGCTGTTTTTT.

This clonotype showed up just a few times. The chain joins TRBV12-3 or TRBV12-4 to TRBJ1-1; D might be TRBD1 (5 bases). Trimming took off 2 bases at V and 10 bases at J, with 20 bases between the two ends. This CDR3 has 15 amino acids. DNA for the CDR3: TGTGCCAGCAGTTTAAGTGAGGGAGGGGCCACGGGAGCTTTCTTT. It translates to CASSLSEGGATGAFF.

The chain has TRBV12-3 or TRBV12-4 and TRBJ1-3, with 7 positions matching TRBD1. The CDR3 totals 16 residues. J gave up 0 bases and V 5 bases, and 7 bases lay outside the gene matches. CDR3 region: CASSHNRGYSGNTIYF. For the CDR3, the DNA is TGTGCCAGCAGTCACAACAGGGGTTACTCTGGAAACACCATATATTTT.

There are many counts of this clonotype. The rearrangement uses TRBV12-3 or TRBV12-4 and TRBJ1-1; tentatively, D is TRBD1 (6 bases). The CDR3 extends over 14 amino acids. Trimming cost V 5 bases and J 2 bases, with 12 bases left between them. CDR3 loop: CASSLQGSNTEAFF. The CDR3 bases are TGTGCCAGCAGTCTACAGGGCTCAAACACTGAAGCTTTCTTT.

This clonotype has more than one count but fewer than ten. The chain employs TRBV12-3 or TRBV12-4 and TRBJ2-1; 10 nucleotides line up with TRBD2. Trimming at V came to 5 bases and at J to 4 bases, leaving 2 bases not matched to a gene. This CDR3 has 14 residues. The DNA for the CDR3 is TGTGCCAGCAGTGATAGCGGGAGGTACAATGAGCAGTTCTTC. Translating it yields CASSDSGRYNEQFF.

The gene calls are TRBV15 and TRBJ2-1; 9 bases are shared with TRBD1. J gave up 6 bases and V 3 bases, and 0 bases lay outside the gene matches. The CDR3 consists of 13 residues. From germline, CDR1 is LNHNV and CDR2 YYDKDF (reference sequence). CDR3 residues: CATSRGQGNEQFF. The CDR3 DNA is TGTGCCACCAGCAGGGGACAGGGCAATGAGCAGTTCTTC.

In its sample, this clonotype was seen a few times. The chain recombines TRBV15 with TRBJ1-5; possibly TRBD1 for D (6 bases). Trimming removed 2 bases from V and 2 bases from J, with 13 bases in between. In germline, CDR1 is LNHNV, CDR2 YYDKDF (reference sequence). The CDR3 runs 16 residues. The CDR3 spells CATSRNRATRNQPQHF. The CDR3 DNA sequence: TGTGCCACCAGCAGAAACAGGGCTACGCGCAATCAGCCCCAGCATTTT. The whole variable domain, filled in from reference TRBV15 and TRBJ1-5, reads DAMVIQNPRYQVTQFGKPVTLSCSQTLNHNVMYWYQQKSSQAPKLLFHYYDKDFNNEADTPDNFQSRRPNTSFCFLDIRSPGLGDTAMYLCATSRNRATRNQPQHFGDGTRLSIL.

At least ten counts were recorded for this clonotype. V is TRBV4-1 and J is TRBJ1-2; 7 bases fit TRBD1. The CDR3 covers 17 residues. Germline V gene sequence: CDR1 MGHRA, CDR2 YSYEKL. V shed 2 bases and J 7 bases; nucleotides not matched to a gene: 16. CDR3 DNA sequence: TGCGCCAGCAGCCAACTCCCCGGGACAGAAAGGAACAGTGGCTACACCTTC. Translation gives CASSQLPGTERNSGYTF.

The chain employs TRBV6-1 and TRBJ2-7, with 9 bases lining up with TRBD1. The CDR3 spans 16 residues. Trimming at V came to 3 bases and at J to 4 bases, leaving 10 bases not matched to a gene. Germline V lookup: CDR1 MNHNS, CDR2 SASEGT. The CDR3 nucleotides read TGTGCCAGCAGTGAGTTGTGGACAGGGGAAACTTACGAGCAGTACTTC. This sequence encodes CASSELWTGETYEQYF.

The CDR3 DNA sequence: TGTGCCAGCAGCTCCAGTCCCGGGACTTCCTACAATGAGCAGTTCTTC. Its protein product is CASSSSPGTSYNEQFF. This rearrangement joins TRBV7-9 to TRBJ2-1; a weak D match, TRBD2 (6 bases). The CDR3 length is 16 residues. Germline CDR1 SEHNR, CDR2 FQNEAQ (reference sequence). Trimming removed 4 bases from V and 1 base from J, with 14 bases in between.

CDR3 in amino acids: CASSPQAGTDTQYF. The CDR3 DNA follows: TGTGCCAGCAGCCCCCAGGCTGGCACAGATACGCAGTATTTT. The chain joins TRBV7-8 to TRBJ2-3, with D hard to call. In germline, CDR1 is SGHVS, CDR2 FQNEAQ. There are 14 residues in the CDR3. V gave up 5 bases and J gave up 1 base, with 10 bases separating them.

The chain carries TRBV3-1 and TRBJ2-1; TRBD2 matches at 16 bases. With V trimmed by 6 bases and J by 4 bases, 6 bases remained unmatched. Looked up from germline, CDR1 is LGHDT and CDR2 is YNNKEL (reference sequence). This CDR3 region has 17 residues. CDR3 sequence: CASSRGTSGGGYNEQFF. CDR3 in DNA: TGTGCCAGCAGTCGCGGGACTAGCGGGGGGGGTTACAATGAGCAGTTCTTC.

The sample holds a few counts of this clonotype. CDR3 loop: CASSPRGQSLAGKAYEQYF. Here the CDR3 DNA reads TGTGCCAGCTCACCACGTGGGCAGTCACTAGCGGGAAAGGCCTACGAGCAGTACTTC. The V and J genes are TRBV18 and TRBJ2-7; TRBD2 agrees at 10 bases. The CDR3 spans 19 residues. Germline V gene sequence: CDR1 KGHSH, CDR2 LQKENI. Trimming removed 1 base from V and 2 bases from J; junction bases left unmatched: 14.

The V and J genes are TRBV29-1 and TRBJ1-3; no clear D. Germline CDR1 is SQVTM and CDR2 is ANQGSEA. The CDR3 sequence is 12 residues long. Trimming stripped 3 bases from V and 9 bases from J, with 12 bases between. The CDR3 sequence: CSVDVGSGTIYF. CDR3 sequence (DNA): TGCAGCGTTGACGTCGGATCGGGCACCATATATTTT.

J is TRBJ2-1 and V is TRBV7-9; D uncertain. Germline assignment: CDR1 SEHNR and CDR2 FQNEAQ (reference sequence). The CDR3 consists of 13 residues. Trimming cost V 4 bases and J 6 bases, with 10 bases left between them. The CDR3 loop reads CASSSVPSNEQFF. The CDR3 region has the DNA TGTGCCAGCAGCTCCGTACCATCCAATGAGCAGTTCTTC.

This chain links TRBV12-3 or TRBV12-4 with TRBJ2-5; D is uncertain. Trimming took off 7 bases at V and 1 base at J, with 13 bases between the two ends. This CDR3 has 14 residues. As DNA, the CDR3 is TGTGCCAGCACCTCCCGGTGGTTCCAAGAGACCCAGTACTTC. Its protein is CASTSRWFQETQYF.

This clonotype was seen more than once but under ten times. The J gene is TRBJ2-5, the V gene TRBV2; TRBD1 matches at 8 bases. V lost 6 bases, J lost 4 bases, and 16 bases stayed unmatched. The CDR3 covers 17 residues. CDR1 is SNHLY and CDR2 is FYNNEI in the germline V gene. In nucleotides, the CDR3 is TGTGCCAGCAGAGAGACACTTGGGACAGGAAGAGGAGAGACCCAGTACTTC. It is translated as CASRETLGTGRGETQYF.

V is TRBV6-2 or TRBV6-3 and J is TRBJ2-1, with 8 nucleotides matching TRBD2. Trimming removed 6 bases from V and 8 bases from J; junction bases left unmatched: 12. The CDR3 extends over 15 amino acids. Per germline, CDR1 MNHEY and CDR2 SVGEGT. CDR3: CASRTGTSRFDEQFF. The CDR3 bases are TGTGCCAGCAGAACCGGGACTAGTCGCTTCGATGAGCAGTTCTTC.